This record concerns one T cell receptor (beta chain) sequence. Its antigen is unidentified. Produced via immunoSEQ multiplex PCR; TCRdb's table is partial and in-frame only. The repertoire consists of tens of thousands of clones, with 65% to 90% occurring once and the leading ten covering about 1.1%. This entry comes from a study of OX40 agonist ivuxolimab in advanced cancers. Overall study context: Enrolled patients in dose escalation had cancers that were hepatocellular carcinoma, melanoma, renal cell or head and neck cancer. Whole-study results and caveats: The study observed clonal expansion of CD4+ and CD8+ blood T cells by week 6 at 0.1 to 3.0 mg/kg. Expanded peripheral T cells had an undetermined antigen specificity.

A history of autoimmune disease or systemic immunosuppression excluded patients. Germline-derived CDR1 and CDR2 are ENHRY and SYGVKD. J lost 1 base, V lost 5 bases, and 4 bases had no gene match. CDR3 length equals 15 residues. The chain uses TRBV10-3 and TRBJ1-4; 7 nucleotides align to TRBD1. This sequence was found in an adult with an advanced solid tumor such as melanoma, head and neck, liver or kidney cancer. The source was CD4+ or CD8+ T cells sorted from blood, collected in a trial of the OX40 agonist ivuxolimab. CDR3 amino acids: CAISQGVGTNEKLFF. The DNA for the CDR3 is TGTGCCATCAGTCAGGGGGTCGGAACTAATGAAAAACTGTTTTTT.